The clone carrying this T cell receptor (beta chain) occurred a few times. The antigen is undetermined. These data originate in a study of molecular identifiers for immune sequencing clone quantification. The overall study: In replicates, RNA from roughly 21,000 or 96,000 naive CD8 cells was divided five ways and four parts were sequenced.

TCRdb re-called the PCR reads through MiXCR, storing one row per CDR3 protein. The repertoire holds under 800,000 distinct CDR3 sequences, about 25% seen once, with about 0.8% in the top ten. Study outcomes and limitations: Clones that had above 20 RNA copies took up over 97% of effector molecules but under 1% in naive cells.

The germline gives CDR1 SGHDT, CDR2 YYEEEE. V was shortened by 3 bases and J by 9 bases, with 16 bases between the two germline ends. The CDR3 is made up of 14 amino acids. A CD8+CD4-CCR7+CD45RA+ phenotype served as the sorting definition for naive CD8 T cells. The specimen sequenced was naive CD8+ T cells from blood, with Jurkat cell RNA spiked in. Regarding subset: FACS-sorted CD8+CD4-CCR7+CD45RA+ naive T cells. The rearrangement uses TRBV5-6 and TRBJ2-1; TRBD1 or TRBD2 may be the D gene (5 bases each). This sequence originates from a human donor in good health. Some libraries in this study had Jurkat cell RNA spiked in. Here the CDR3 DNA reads TGTGCCAGCAGCTCCGCTGGGGGAGCGACTGAGCAGTTCTTC. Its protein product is CASSSAGGATEQFF. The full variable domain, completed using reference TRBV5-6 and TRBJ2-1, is DAGVTQSPTHLIKTRGQQVTLRCSPKSGHDTVSWYQQALGQGPQFIFQYYEEEERQRGNFPDRFSGHQFPNYSSELNVNALLLGDSALYLCASSSAGGATEQFFGPGTRLTVL.